The text below deals with one T cell receptor (beta chain). The antigen remains unidentified. A far more abundant clone sits one base away, making this likely a read error. Time point here: newly diagnosed GD, antithyroid drugs for less than 3 months. Extracted PBMC RNA gave rise to the TCR library. Doctors identified Graves' disease using the American Thyroid Association guidelines. This sample is part of a study of regulatory T cells in long-lasting Graves disease. Trimming cost V 6 bases and J 5 bases; bases outside gene matches: 11. The length of the CDR3 is 16 residues. The germline V gene has CDR1 SNHLY and CDR2 FYNNEI. HTBI primers from iRepertoire and Arm-PCR of CDR3 regions yielded the TCR beta libraries. TCRdb processed the multiplex PCR reads anew with MiXCR; each CDR3 protein has one entry. The sample shows approximately 300,000 distinct CDR3 sequences, about a sixth of them seen only once.

The study's findings and limits: Patients with persistent disease showed a bias toward TRBV28, TRBJ1-2 and TRBJ2-5. Small sample size may have lowered accuracy. The study found persistent patients shared more public clonotypes (approximately 2,700) than new patients (over 900).

This TCR was sampled from a female donor with Graves disease. Source: peripheral blood mononuclear cells (PBMCs), taken at new diagnosis, from a patient treated with antithyroid drugs. This chain links TRBV2 with TRBJ2-5, with TRBD2 matching 11 bases. The chain's CDR3 is CASSFGVAGGEETQYF. For the CDR3, the DNA is TGTGCCAGCAGCTTTGGGGTAGCGGGAGGGGAGGAGACCCAGTACTTC.